These 27 T cell receptor beta chains share one sample of origin, sequenced in a study of beta chain features in type 1 diabetes. Study observations and caveats: People with Type 1 diabetes carried modestly yet significantly shorter TCRB CDR3s in all four CD4+ subsets.

No antigens are known for them. Isolated RNA was reverse transcribed in full, so expressed TCRB transcripts were sequenced. Profiled with immunoSEQ multiplex PCR; TCRdb holds only in-frame clones, not every one. The sample shows hundreds of thousands of clones, roughly a tenth of them seen only once. Sequencing input: naive CD4+ T cells from blood. The receptors originated from a man aged 25 to 40 with type 1 diabetes.

This clone has just a few counts. CDR3 residues: CASSQGHGAYNEQFF. Here the CDR3 DNA reads TGCGCCAGCAGCCAAGGCCACGGAGCCTACAATGAGCAGTTCTTC. This chain links TRBV4-1 with TRBJ2-1, with unresolved D. The CDR3 covers 15 residues. Trimming cost V 1 base and J 2 bases, with 9 bases left between them. Looked up from germline, CDR1 is MGHRA and CDR2 is YSYEKL.

This clone has only a few counts. The gene calls are TRBV7-2 and TRBJ1-6, with D unresolved. The germline V and J ends were trimmed by 3 bases and 7 bases, with 13 bases remaining between them. The CDR3 totals 15 residues. The germline V gene encodes CDR1 SGHTA and CDR2 FQGNSA. CDR3 DNA sequence: TGTGCCAGCAGCTTTCAATTCAGGAGGAATTCACCCCTCCACTTT. Encoded protein: CASSFQFRRNSPLHF.

V usage is TRBV27 and J usage is TRBJ1-6, with a possible D match to TRBD1 (5 bases). Germline V gene lookup returns CDR1 MNHEY and CDR2 SMNVEV (reference sequence). The CDR3 contains 15 residues. Trimming stripped 6 bases from V and 5 bases from J, with 14 bases between. CDR3 sequence reads: CASRPLDIDNSPLHF. The CDR3 DNA reads TGTGCCAGCAGACCTTTGGACATTGATAATTCACCCCTCCACTTT.

The chain couples TRBV21-1 to TRBJ2-7; the table names TRBD1, a call not compared with the DNA. TRBV21-1 is assigned pseudogene status. CDR3 length: 18 residues. The CDR3 loop reads CASSQGSHRGPSSYEQYF. In nucleotides, the CDR3 is TGTGCCAGCAGCCAGGGGTCACACAGGGGTCCTAGCTCCTACGAGCAGTACTTC.

This clone was found a few times. This chain links TRBV6-6 with TRBJ2-7; possibly TRBD2 for D (5 bases). CDR3 length equals 15 residues. The V and J ends lost 6 bases and 3 bases respectively, with 18 bases between them. Germline CDR1 MNHNY, CDR2 SVGAGI (reference sequence). The CDR3 reads CASSPSGAGGYEQYF. Written as DNA, the CDR3 is TGTGCCAGCAGCCCGAGCGGAGCTGGAGGCTACGAGCAGTACTTC.

The rearrangement joins TRBV5-6 to TRBJ1-5; the match to TRBD1 covers 8 bases. V lost 2 bases and J lost 6; bases outside the gene matches: 1. CDR1 is SGHDT and CDR2 is YYEEEE in the germline V gene. This CDR3 region has 13 residues. CDR3 loop: CASSFGQGQPQHF. The CDR3, as DNA: TGTGCCAGCAGCTTTGGACAGGGTCAGCCCCAGCATTTT.

This clone was found a few times. This sequence joins TRBV14 and TRBJ1-6; D gene uncertain. V was cut by 4 bases and J by 9 bases, with 10 bases left in between. Germline-derived CDR1 and CDR2 are SGHDN and FVKESK. The CDR3 sequence is 13 residues long. The CDR3 nucleotides read TGTGCCAGCAGCCCGAGACTCGGTTCACCCCTCCACTTT. Encoded protein: CASSPRLGSPLHF.

This sequence joins TRBV18 and TRBJ1-4, with 7 bases matching TRBD1. CDR1 and CDR2 from the germline V gene are KGHSH and LQKENI. The V gene end was trimmed by 2 bases and the J gene end by 8 bases; junction bases not matched to a gene: 11. The CDR3 extends over 16 amino acids. Here the CDR3 DNA reads TGTGCCAGCTCACCAACCGCCGGGACAGCTGGGGAAAAACTGTTTTTT. Amino acids: CASSPTAGTAGEKLFF.

The rearrangement links TRBV7-2 to TRBJ2-2, with 8 bases that match TRBD2. Losses at the gene ends were 3 bases for V and 3 bases for J; bases not matched to a gene: 6. Germline CDR1 is SGHTA and CDR2 is FQGNSA. This CDR3 contains 16 residues. This CDR3 reads CASSFTSGGYTGELFF. DNA for the CDR3: TGTGCCAGCAGCTTTACCAGCGGGGGTTACACCGGGGAGCTGTTTTTT.

The chain has TRBV4-3 and TRBJ1-2; D ambiguous. This CDR3 is built from 13 residues. Trimming removed 4 bases at V and 3 bases at J, with 9 bases between. In germline, CDR1 is LGHNA, CDR2 YSLEER. The CDR3 DNA reads TGCGCCAGCAGCCCCCGACGGGACTATGGCTACACCTTC. Its protein is CASSPRRDYGYTF.

The rearrangement joins TRBV7-3 to TRBJ2-2; D ambiguous. The CDR3 totals 12 residues. The ends were cut back, 4 bases at V and 5 bases at J, with 5 bases in the middle. The germline V gene encodes CDR1 SGHTA and CDR2 FQGTGA. Written as DNA, the CDR3 is TGTGCCAGCAGCTCCAGTACCGGGGAGCTGTTTTTT. Translation gives CASSSSTGELFF. The full variable domain, in which reference TRBV7-3 and TRBJ2-2 provide the parts outside the CDR3, is GAGVSQTPSNKVTEKGKYVELRCDPISGHTALYWYRQSLGQGPEFLIYFQGTGAADDSGLPNDRFFAVRPEGSVSTLKIQRTERGDSAVYLCASSSSTGELFFGEGSRLTVL.

The V call is TRBV6-5, the J call TRBJ1-1; tentatively, D is TRBD1 (5 bases). CDR3 length equals 14 residues. The germline V and J ends were trimmed by 6 bases and 2 bases, with 13 bases remaining between them. CDR1 is MNHEY and CDR2 is SVGAGI in the germline V gene. Here the CDR3 DNA reads TGTGCCAGCAGACCAGACAGTCGTAACACTGAAGCTTTCTTT. Encoded protein: CASRPDSRNTEAFF.

There are a few counts of this clone. This rearrangement joins TRBV7-2 to TRBJ2-1, with 8 bases lining up with TRBD1. J was trimmed by 7 bases and V by 5 bases; bases with no gene match: 16. Germline V gives CDR1 SGHTA, CDR2 FQGNSA. The CDR3 consists of 17 residues. The CDR3 bases are TGTGCCAGCAGCCCCCCCGCCGGGACTTGGACAGGGAATGAGCAGTTCTTC. It encodes CASSPPAGTWTGNEQFF.

The rearrangement uses TRBV7-9 and TRBJ1-2; tentative D call: TRBD1 (6 bases). CDR3 length: 14 residues. Trimming cost V 5 bases and J 4 bases, with 14 bases left between them. Per germline, CDR1 SEHNR and CDR2 FQNEAQ (reference sequence). The CDR3 nucleotides read TGTGCCAGCAGCCTGGGGGCAGATGTCTATGGCTACACCTTC. This translates into CASSLGADVYGYTF. Complete variable domain (other parts from reference TRBV7-9 and TRBJ1-2): DTGVSQNPRHKITKRGQNVTFRCDPISEHNRLYWYRQTLGQGPEFLTYFQNEAQLEKSRLLSDRFSAERPKGSFSTLEIQRTEQGDSAMYLCASSLGADVYGYTFGSGTRLTVV.

This clone was seen a handful of times. V usage is TRBV19 and J usage is TRBJ2-3; D uncertain. Germline assignment: CDR1 LNHDA and CDR2 SQIVND (reference sequence). V was cut by 3 bases and J by 0 bases, with 10 bases left in between. The CDR3 covers 15 residues. The CDR3 DNA is TGTGCCAGTAGTATCCGTCAGACTAGCACAGATACGCAGTATTTT. Translation gives CASSIRQTSTDTQYF.

In its sample, this clone was seen a few times. The chain uses TRBV18 and TRBJ1-1; D unclear. This CDR3 spans 17 amino acids. V dropped 3 bases and J dropped 4 bases, with 21 bases sitting between them. The germline V gene encodes CDR1 KGHSH and CDR2 LQKENI. In DNA form, the CDR3 reads TGTGCCAGCTCACCGATGCTGACAACCACCGTGGGCACTGAAGCTTTCTTT. Translating gives CASSPMLTTTVGTEAFF.

This clone has just a few counts. The rearrangement links TRBV18 to TRBJ1-4; D might be TRBD1 (6 bases). Trimming stripped 6 bases from V and 5 bases from J, with 16 bases between. CDR1 and CDR2 (germline): KGHSH, LQKENI. This CDR3 contains 15 residues. The CDR3 DNA reads as TGTGCCAGCTCCCCGAGGGACGGGACAAATGAAAAACTGTTTTTT. The encoded protein is CASSPRDGTNEKLFF.

The V call is TRBV7-3, the J call TRBJ2-1, with TRBD2 identical over 7 bases. Looked up from germline, CDR1 is SGHTA and CDR2 is FQGTGA. This CDR3 is 14 amino acids long. J lost 8 bases, V lost 5 bases, and 9 bases had no gene match. The CDR3 bases are TGTGCCAGCAGCCCAACTAGCGTCCGTGATGAGCAGTTCTTC. Translated: CASSPTSVRDEQFF.

A few counts support this clone. The chain links TRBV5-1 to TRBJ2-2, with 7 bases lining up with TRBD1. This CDR3 is 16 amino acids long. The germline gives CDR1 SGHRS, CDR2 YFSETQ. V lost 4 bases and J lost 1; bases outside the gene matches: 7. The CDR3 protein is CASSETWTGNTGELFF. CDR3 DNA: TGCGCCAGCAGCGAGACCTGGACAGGGAACACCGGGGAGCTGTTTTTT.

This sequence joins TRBV29-1 and TRBJ1-1, with D possibly being TRBD1 (5 bases). There are 12 residues in the CDR3. The germline V gene encodes CDR1 SQVTM and CDR2 ANQGSEA. Trimming left V 8 bases short and J 0 bases short, with 10 bases between. CDR3 in DNA: TGCAGCACGACAGAAATGAACACTGAAGCTTTCTTT. It codes for CSTTEMNTEAFF.

This clone turned up a few times. The V gene is TRBV11-2, the J gene TRBJ1-1; D is unclear. The CDR3 contains 14 residues. V was cut by 1 base and J by 2 bases, with 8 bases left in between. Germline V gene data show CDR1 as SGHAT and CDR2 as FQNNGV. The CDR3 coding sequence is TGTGCCAGCAGCTTAGGTCACAGTAACACTGAAGCTTTCTTT. This encodes CASSLGHSNTEAFF.

The V gene is TRBV18, the J gene TRBJ2-7; D call uncertain. Germline-derived CDR1 and CDR2 are KGHSH and LQKENI. Trimming left V 6 bases short and J 0 bases short, with 12 bases between. This CDR3 region has 14 residues. CDR3 loop: CASSSTGSSYEQYF. The CDR3, as DNA: TGTGCCAGCTCGTCGACTGGAAGCTCCTACGAGCAGTACTTC.

The V gene is TRBV7-9, the J gene TRBJ2-1; 15 positions match TRBD2. Germline V CDR1 and CDR2: SEHNR, FQNEAQ (reference sequence). The J segment lost 4 bases and the V segment lost 1 base, leaving 2 bases of the junction unmatched. The CDR3 consists of 17 residues. CDR3 nucleotides: TGTGCCAGCAGCTTAGTTGGGACTAGCGGGGGGTACAATGAGCAGTTCTTC. Protein: CASSLVGTSGGYNEQFF.

The chain links TRBV7-2 to TRBJ2-2; 10 positions match TRBD2. CDR3 length equals 18 residues. CDR1 and CDR2 (germline): SGHTA, FQGNSA. Germline trimming cut 6 bases from V and 7 bases from J; bases unmatched to any gene: 17. In nucleotides, the CDR3 is TGTGCCAGCAGGCCCTGGGGAGCGGGGGGGCCTGATAGCGGGGAGCTGTTTTTT. This sequence encodes CASRPWGAGGPDSGELFF. Combining the CDR3 with reference TRBV7-2 and TRBJ2-2 gives the whole variable domain GAGVSQSPSNKVTEKGKDVELRCDPISGHTALYWYRQSLGQGLEFLIYFQGNSAPDKSGLPSDRFSAERTGGSVSTLTIQRTQQEDSAVYLCASRPWGAGGPDSGELFFGEGSRLTVL.

J is TRBJ2-3 and V is TRBV5-4, with D maybe TRBD2 (5 bases). CDR1 SGHNT and CDR2 YYREEE come from the germline V gene (reference sequence). Trimming pared 2 bases from V and 1 base from J, leaving 11 bases between. The CDR3 spans 15 residues. The DNA of the CDR3 is TGTGCCAGCAGCTTCGGGGTCCTGGGCACAGATACGCAGTATTTT. This codes for CASSFGVLGTDTQYF.

There are a few counts of this clone. This chain links TRBV5-1 with TRBJ2-6, with a weak D call TRBD1 (5 bases). This CDR3 spans 15 amino acids. The germline V gene has CDR1 SGHRS and CDR2 YFSETQ. Trimming pared 2 bases from V and 4 bases from J, leaving 10 bases between. DNA for the CDR3: TGCGCCAGCAGCTTCATAGGGGAAGGGGCCAACGTCCTGACTTTC. Translated: CASSFIGEGANVLTF.

The chain has TRBV6-6 and TRBJ2-3, with 8 positions matching TRBD2. With V trimmed by 7 bases and J by 0 bases, 6 bases remained unmatched. The CDR3 has 15 amino acids. CDR1 MNHNY and CDR2 SVGAGI come from the germline V gene (reference sequence). The CDR3 bases are TGTGCCAGCACCGGGAGGGGAAGAAGCACAGATACGCAGTATTTT. Encoded protein: CASTGRGRSTDTQYF.